The 20 T cell receptor beta chains presented below share a single source sample, sequenced in a study of cytomegalovirus exposure and HLA in healthy donors. The PCR had 60 Vbeta and 13 Jbeta primers. Produced via immunoSEQ multiplex PCR; TCRdb's table is partial and in-frame only. The table shows 150,000 to 180,000 clones, with around 80% occurring only once. The sequenced material came from PBMCs. All receptors come from a woman aged 40 to 49 in good health and CMV-seronegative.

The gene calls are TRBV5-8 and TRBJ1-1, with 7 bases identical to TRBD1. The CDR3 totals 15 residues. After removal of 3 bases from V and 1 base from J, the junction contained 6 bases not matched to a gene. The germline V gene has CDR1 SGHTS and CDR2 YDEGEE. The CDR3 protein is CASSSDYRGNTEAFF. The CDR3 nucleotides are TGTGCCAGCAGCTCCGATTACAGGGGGAACACTGAAGCTTTCTTT.

The rearrangement uses TRBV5-1 and TRBJ1-1, with D tentatively TRBD1 (5 bases). Trimming pared 0 bases from V and 5 bases from J, leaving 17 bases between. This CDR3 has 16 amino acids. Germline V lookup: CDR1 SGHRS, CDR2 YFSETQ. CDR3: CASSLVSSQGGTEAFF. The CDR3, as DNA: TGCGCCAGCAGCTTGGTTTCATCGCAGGGCGGTACTGAAGCTTTCTTT.

This chain connects TRBV6-1 to TRBJ1-1, with D uncertain. Germline CDR1 and CDR2: MNHNS and SASEGT. CDR3 length: 11 residues. The V gene lost 6 bases and the J gene lost 11 bases, with 13 bases spanning the gap. CDR3 sequence (DNA): TGTGCCAGCAGCCGCGGGGTGGTTGCTTTCTTT. It yields the protein CASSRGVVAFF.

The rearrangement uses TRBV29-1 and TRBJ2-7; 9 bases line up with TRBD2. The trim removed 6 bases at V and 2 bases at J, leaving 11 bases unmatched. CDR3 size: 15 residues. Germline lookup yields CDR1 SQVTM and CDR2 ANQGSEA. Here the CDR3 reads CSVYPLAGNTYEQYF. In DNA form, the CDR3 reads TGCAGCGTGTATCCCCTAGCGGGAAATACCTACGAGCAGTACTTC.

The chain carries TRBV27 and TRBJ1-5; D is perhaps TRBD1 (6 bases). The CDR3 consists of 16 residues. Germline V gives CDR1 MNHEY, CDR2 SMNVEV (reference sequence). Between the trimmed V and J ends, which lost 5 bases and 6 bases, there was a span of 20 bases. The CDR3 loop reads CASSLRHDKGGQPQHF. CDR3 sequence (DNA): TGTGCCAGCAGTCTCCGACACGACAAAGGGGGTCAGCCCCAGCATTTT.

This rearrangement joins TRBV4-2 to TRBJ1-5, with D possibly being TRBD1 (6 bases). Germline assignment: CDR1 LGHNA and CDR2 YNFKEQ. The CDR3 loop spans 15 amino acids. Deletions cut 4 bases from V and 0 bases from J, with 10 bases between. CDR3 DNA sequence: TGTGCCAGCAGCCCTTGGACAGATAGCAATCAGCCCCAGCATTTT. This gives the protein CASSPWTDSNQPQHF.

The chain carries TRBV6-5 and TRBJ2-3, with 7 bases aligning to TRBD2. V trimming: 2 bases; J trimming: 3 bases; junction bases outside the gene matches: 2. The CDR3 spans 14 residues. Germline CDR1 and CDR2: MNHEY and SVGAGI. CDR3 loop: CASSYRGVTDTQYF. The CDR3 nucleotides are TGTGCCAGCAGTTACCGGGGGGTTACAGATACGCAGTATTTT.

V and J are TRBV7-8 and TRBJ1-3; 9 bases fit TRBD1. V dropped 4 bases and J dropped 4; count of bases not matched to a gene: 5. The CDR3 contains 15 residues. Germline CDR1 SGHVS, CDR2 FQNEAQ. The CDR3 DNA is TGTGCCAGCAGCTACGGACAGGGGTTAGGAAACACCATATATTTT. The encoded protein is CASSYGQGLGNTIYF. Based on the CDR3 plus reference TRBV7-8 and TRBJ1-3, the full variable domain is GAGVSQSPRYKVAKRGQDVALRCDPISGHVSLFWYQQALGQGPEFLTYFQNEAQLDKSGLPSDRFFAERPEGSVSTLKIQRTQQEDSAVYLCASSYGQGLGNTIYFGEGSWLTVV.

This chain connects TRBV6-4 to TRBJ2-2; D is possibly TRBD1 (5 bases). The CDR3 spans 14 residues. CDR1 is MRHNA, CDR2 SNTAGT, per germline. Trimming removed 6 bases at V and 2 bases at J, with 10 bases between. CDR3 coding DNA: TGTGCCAGCAGAGCAGGGCCCAACACCGGGGAGCTGTTTTTT. It encodes CASRAGPNTGELFF.

This chain uses TRBV5-1 with TRBJ2-7; D is perhaps TRBD2 (5 bases). CDR1 is SGHRS, CDR2 YFSETQ, per germline. The CDR3 spans 15 residues. V gave up 0 bases and J gave up 0 bases, with 10 bases separating them. The CDR3 DNA sequence: TGCGCCAGCAGCTTGGATCATGGGAGCTCCTACGAGCAGTACTTC. This sequence encodes CASSLDHGSSYEQYF.

In this sample, this clone turned up a few times. The chain links TRBV6-5 to TRBJ1-2; D is uncertain. Germline CDR1 and CDR2: MNHEY and SVGAGI. Trimming left V 6 bases short and J 3 bases short, with 11 bases between. The CDR3 is 13 amino acids. The CDR3 DNA follows: TGTGCCAGCAGCCTTTCGGAGGACTATGGCTACACCTTC. Protein: CASSLSEDYGYTF.

This clone has a single count. CDR3 loop: CAWRGDVAGSPSGNTIYF. The CDR3 coding sequence is TGTGCCTGGAGAGGAGATGTCGCCGGGTCTCCCTCTGGAAACACCATATATTTT. The chain combines TRBV30 with TRBJ1-3, with D uncertain. The CDR3 is 18 amino acids. The V end lost 3 bases, the J end lost 0 bases, and 21 bases lay between the germline ends. Germline V gene data show CDR1 as GTSNPN and CDR2 as SVGIG (reference sequence). Combining the CDR3 with reference TRBV30 and TRBJ1-3 gives the whole variable domain SQTIHQWPATLVQPVGSPLSLECTVEGTSNPNLYWYRQAAGRGLQLLFYSVGIGQISSEVPQNLSASRPQDRQFILSSKKLLLSDSGFYLCAWRGDVAGSPSGNTIYFGEGSWLTVV.

V gene TRBV6-6 combines with J gene TRBJ1-3; perhaps TRBD1 as D (5 bases). Germline CDR1 and CDR2: MNHNY and SVGAGI (reference sequence). V was pared by 0 bases and J by 2 bases, with 8 bases between. The CDR3 totals 15 residues. The CDR3 loop is CASSYSAGPGNTIYF. CDR3 DNA sequence: TGTGCCAGCAGTTACTCGGCAGGGCCTGGAAACACCATATATTTT.

This chain uses TRBV5-1 with TRBJ2-1; D is unresolved. Trimming pared 7 bases from V and 8 bases from J, leaving 10 bases between. There are 11 residues in the CDR3. Germline CDR1 SGHRS, CDR2 YFSETQ. The DNA for the CDR3 is TGCGCCAGCCGCCTTCAGTATGAGCAGTTCTTC. Its translation: CASRLQYEQFF.

This clone has only one observation. The genes are TRBV4-1 and TRBJ2-5, with D possibly matching TRBD2 (9 bases). The V gene lost 0 bases and the J gene lost 1 base, with 21 bases spanning the gap. The germline V gene encodes CDR1 MGHRA and CDR2 YSYEKL. This CDR3 comprises 19 residues. In nucleotides, the CDR3 is TGCGCCAGCAGCCAAGATCCCCAGGGGGCGGGAGGGACCCAAGAGACCCAGTACTTC. Residues: CASSQDPQGAGGTQETQYF.

V and J are TRBV11-3 and TRBJ1-1; D perhaps matches TRBD1 (6 bases). The germline V gene encodes CDR1 SGHNT and CDR2 YENEEA. CDR3 length: 15 amino acids. Trimming stripped 5 bases from V and 5 bases from J, with 18 bases between. The CDR3 DNA sequence: TGTGCCAGCAGCCTGCCACAGGGTGAAGTAACTGAAGCTTTCTTT. Protein product: CASSLPQGEVTEAFF. The full variable domain, in which reference TRBV11-3 and TRBJ1-1 provide the parts outside the CDR3, is EAGVVQSPRYKIIEKKQPVAFWCNPISGHNTLYWYLQNLGQGPELLIRYENEEAVDDSQLPKDRFSAERLKGVDSTLKIQPAELGDSAVYLCASSLPQGEVTEAFFGQGTRLTVV.

This chain joins TRBV4-1 and TRBJ1-5; a possible D gene is TRBD1 (5 bases). The CDR3 is 16 amino acids. Trimming took 0 bases from V and 1 from J, leaving 10 bases between them. The germline CDR1 and CDR2 sequences are MGHRA and YSYEKL. CDR3: CASSQEGQVSNQPQHF. CDR3 sequence (DNA): TGCGCCAGCAGCCAAGAGGGGCAGGTAAGCAATCAGCCCCAGCATTTT.

The V and J genes are TRBV5-1 and TRBJ2-7, with D possibly matching TRBD2 (5 bases). Germline values: CDR1 SGHRS, CDR2 YFSETQ. CDR3 length equals 14 residues. V was trimmed by 2 bases and J by 0 bases, leaving 9 bases between them. The CDR3 sequence is CASSLPTSSYEQYF. Here the CDR3 DNA reads TGCGCCAGCAGCTTACCTACTAGCTCCTACGAGCAGTACTTC.

This clone was seen more than once but under ten times. The gene calls are TRBV27 and TRBJ1-1, with D possibly matching TRBD1 (6 bases). Germline CDR1 and CDR2: MNHEY and SMNVEV (reference sequence). V dropped 4 bases and J dropped 8 bases, with 17 bases sitting between them. The CDR3 covers 14 residues. The CDR3 sequence: CASSSTGQVLEAFF. The DNA of the CDR3 is TGTGCCAGCAGTTCGACAGGCCAGGTTCTCGAAGCTTTCTTT.

V gene TRBV2 combines with J gene TRBJ2-1, with TRBD2 identical over 8 bases. CDR1 and CDR2 (germline): SNHLY, FYNNEI. The length of the CDR3 is 16 residues. The J segment lost 6 bases and the V segment lost 9 bases, leaving 16 bases of the junction unmatched. The CDR3 here is CARKGSGSTRGNEQFF. In nucleotides, the CDR3 is TGTGCCAGGAAGGGAAGCGGGAGCACGCGGGGCAATGAGCAGTTCTTC.